The 6 T cell receptor beta chains below come from one sample, sequenced in a study of blood T cell repertoires in COVID-19. TCRdb keeps only in-frame clones here, not all; method: immunoSEQ multiplex PCR. The table has about 120,000 clones, roughly 76% seen once. What was sequenced was peripheral blood. Receptors originate from a human donor in a cohort sampled during active COVID-19.

V gene TRBV4-2 combines with J gene TRBJ2-3; weak D call: TRBD1 (6 bases). CDR1 and CDR2 (germline): LGHNA, YNFKEQ. The CDR3 contains 15 residues. Trimming stripped 1 base from V and 1 base from J, with 9 bases between. CDR3 residues: CASSQVAGGTDTQYF. CDR3 bases: TGTGCCAGCAGCCAAGTGGCAGGGGGCACAGATACGCAGTATTTT.

This chain uses TRBV5-5 with TRBJ2-1, with 8 bases identical to TRBD2. The length of the CDR3 is 15 residues. Germline CDR1 and CDR2: SGHKS and YYEKEE (reference sequence). Trimming at V came to 4 bases and at J to 0 bases, leaving 3 bases not matched to a gene. CDR3 residues: CASSPGGSSYNEQFF. CDR3 sequence (DNA): TGTGCCAGCAGCCCGGGGGGGAGCTCCTACAATGAGCAGTTCTTC.

The chain carries TRBV2 and TRBJ1-6, with 9 bases lining up with TRBD1. The CDR3 sequence is 16 residues long. The V and J ends lost 6 bases and 7 bases, in that order; junction bases with no gene match: 10. Germline V gene lookup returns CDR1 SNHLY and CDR2 FYNNEI. The chain's CDR3 is CASSARGTGRNSPLHF. CDR3 in DNA: TGTGCCAGCAGCGCAAGAGGGACAGGGCGGAATTCACCCCTCCACTTT. The full variable domain, its missing parts supplied by reference TRBV2 and TRBJ1-6, is EPEVTQTPSHQVTQMGQEVILRCVPISNHLYFYWYRQILGQKVEFLVSFYNNEISEKSEIFDDQFSVERPDGSNFTLKIRSTKLEDSAMYFCASSARGTGRNSPLHFGNGTRLTVT.

The chain has TRBV5-6 and TRBJ2-3; 11 nucleotides line up with TRBD2. This CDR3 is 15 amino acids long. Per the germline V gene, CDR1 is SGHDT and CDR2 is YYEEEE. With 5 bases clipped from V and 4 bases from J, the junction kept 6 bases outside the gene matches. In nucleotides, the CDR3 is TGTGCCAGCAGGGACCCTAGCGGGGGGTCAGATACGCAGTATTTT. Translation gives CASRDPSGGSDTQYF. Looking up the rest from reference TRBV5-6 and TRBJ2-3 gives the full variable domain: DAGVTQSPTHLIKTRGQQVTLRCSPKSGHDTVSWYQQALGQGPQFIFQYYEEEERQRGNFPDRFSGHQFPNYSSELNVNALLLGDSALYLCASRDPSGGSDTQYFGPGTRLTVL.

The gene calls are TRBV24-1 and TRBJ2-3, with D tentatively TRBD2 (7 bases). Between the trimmed V and J ends, which lost 3 bases and 3 bases, there was a span of 12 bases. The germline CDR1 and CDR2 sequences are KGHDR and SFDVKD. There are 15 residues in the CDR3. The CDR3 DNA is TGTGCCACCAGTGATGGGGGGGGGCGGACAGATACGCAGTATTTT. It encodes CATSDGGGRTDTQYF.

The rearrangement uses TRBV7-2 and TRBJ1-1; TRBD1 matches 10 bases. Germline-derived CDR1 and CDR2 are SGHTA and FQGNSA. The CDR3 length is 15 residues. J lost 4 bases, V lost 5 bases, and 7 bases had no gene match. CDR3: CASSQHGQGVTEAFF. Here the CDR3 DNA reads TGTGCCAGCAGCCAACACGGACAGGGGGTCACTGAAGCTTTCTTT.